This TCR beta chain appears in the sequencing data of a study of T cell responses to AZD1222 COVID-19 vaccine. Some clones are missing from TCRdb's copy, which holds only in-frame ones; the method was immunoSEQ multiplex PCR. The sample yields 110,000 to 150,000 clones, over 90% seen once. CDR1 and CDR2 from the germline V gene are SGHAT and FQNNGV. With V trimmed by 5 bases and J by 5 bases, 6 bases remained unmatched. This CDR3 comprises 15 residues. This sample comprised peripheral blood, obtained on day 0 of AZD1222 vaccination. The genes are TRBV11-2 and TRBJ2-2; 9 nucleotides match TRBD1. The receptor was isolated from an adult in good health. For the CDR3, the DNA is TGTGCCAGCAGCCCCGGACAGGGGAGGACCGGGGAGCTGTTTTTT. This translates into CASSPGQGRTGELFF.